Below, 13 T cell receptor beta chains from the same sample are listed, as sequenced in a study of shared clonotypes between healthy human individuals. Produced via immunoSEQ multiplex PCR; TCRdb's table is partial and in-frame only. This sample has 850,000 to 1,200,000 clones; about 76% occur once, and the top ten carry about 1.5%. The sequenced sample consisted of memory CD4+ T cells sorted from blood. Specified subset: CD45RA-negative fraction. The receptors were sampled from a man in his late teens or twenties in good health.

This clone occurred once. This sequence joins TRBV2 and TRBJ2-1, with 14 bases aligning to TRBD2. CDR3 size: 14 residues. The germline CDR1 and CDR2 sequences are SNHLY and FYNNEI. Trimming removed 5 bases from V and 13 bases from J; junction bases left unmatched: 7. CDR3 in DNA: TGTGCCAGCAGTCCTAAGACTAGCGGGGGGGTACAGTTCTTC. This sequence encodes CASSPKTSGGVQFF.

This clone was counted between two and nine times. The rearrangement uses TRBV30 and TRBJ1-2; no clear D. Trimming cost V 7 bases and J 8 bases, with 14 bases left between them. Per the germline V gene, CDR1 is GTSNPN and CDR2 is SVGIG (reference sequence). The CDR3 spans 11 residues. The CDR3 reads CALAYTNGYTF. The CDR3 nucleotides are TGTGCCTTGGCGTATACTAACGGCTACACCTTC.

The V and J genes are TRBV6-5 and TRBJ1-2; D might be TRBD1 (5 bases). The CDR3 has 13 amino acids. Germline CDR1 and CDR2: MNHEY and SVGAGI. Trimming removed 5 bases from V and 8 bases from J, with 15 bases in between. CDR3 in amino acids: CASSSGTFGGYTF. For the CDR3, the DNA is TGTGCCAGCAGTAGCGGGACTTTCGGAGGCTACACCTTC.

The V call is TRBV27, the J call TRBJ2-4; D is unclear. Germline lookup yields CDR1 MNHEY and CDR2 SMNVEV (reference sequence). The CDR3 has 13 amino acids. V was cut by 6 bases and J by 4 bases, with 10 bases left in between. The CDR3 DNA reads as TGTGCCAGCAGCCAAGGGTTTAAAAACATTCAGTACTTC. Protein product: CASSQGFKNIQYF.

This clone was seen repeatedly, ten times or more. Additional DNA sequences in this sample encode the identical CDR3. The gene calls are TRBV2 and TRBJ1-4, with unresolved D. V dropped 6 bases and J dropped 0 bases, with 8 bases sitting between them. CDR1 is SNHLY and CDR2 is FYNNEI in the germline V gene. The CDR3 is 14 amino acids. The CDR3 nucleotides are TGTGCCAGCAGGCTGCTTGCAACTAATGAAAAACTGTTTTTT. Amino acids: CASRLLATNEKLFF.

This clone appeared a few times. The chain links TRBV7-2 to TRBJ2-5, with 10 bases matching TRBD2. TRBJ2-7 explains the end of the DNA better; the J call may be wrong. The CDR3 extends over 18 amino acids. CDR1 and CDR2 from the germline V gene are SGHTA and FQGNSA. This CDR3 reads CASSPLLAGGGSSYEQYF. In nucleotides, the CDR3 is TGTGCCAGCAGCCCCTTATTAGCGGGGGGCGGAAGCTCCTACGAGCAGTACTTC.

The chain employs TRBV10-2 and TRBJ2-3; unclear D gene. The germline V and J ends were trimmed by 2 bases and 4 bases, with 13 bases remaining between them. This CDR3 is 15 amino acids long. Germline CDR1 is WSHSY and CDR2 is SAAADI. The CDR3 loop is CASSEGQLAADTQYF. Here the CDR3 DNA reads TGCGCCAGCAGTGAGGGTCAACTCGCGGCAGATACGCAGTATTTT.

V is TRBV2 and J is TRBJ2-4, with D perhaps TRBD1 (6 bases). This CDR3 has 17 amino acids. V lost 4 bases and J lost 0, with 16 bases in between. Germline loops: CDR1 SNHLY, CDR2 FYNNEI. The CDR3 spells CASSANRAGIAKNIQYF. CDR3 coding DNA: TGTGCCAGCAGTGCGAACAGGGCAGGTATAGCCAAAAACATTCAGTACTTC.

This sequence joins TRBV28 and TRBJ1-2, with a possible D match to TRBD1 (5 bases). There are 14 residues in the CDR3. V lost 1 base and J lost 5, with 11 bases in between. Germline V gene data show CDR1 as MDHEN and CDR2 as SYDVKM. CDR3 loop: CASSLLGGRYGYTF. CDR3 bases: TGTGCCAGCAGTTTATTGGGGGGAAGATATGGCTACACCTTC.

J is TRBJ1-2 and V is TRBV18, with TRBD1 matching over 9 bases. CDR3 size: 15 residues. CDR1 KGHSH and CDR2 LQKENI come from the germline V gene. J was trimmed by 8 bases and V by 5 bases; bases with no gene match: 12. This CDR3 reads CASSEKPGTGSGYTF. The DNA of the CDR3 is TGTGCCAGCTCAGAGAAACCCGGGACAGGGTCCGGCTACACCTTC.

The CDR3 here is CASSRTEAETQYF. CDR3 coding DNA: TGTGCCAGCAGCAGAACAGAGGCAGAGACCCAGTACTTC. This chain connects TRBV5-4 to TRBJ2-5; D not certain. Trimming stripped 4 bases from V and 4 bases from J, with 11 bases between. CDR1 SGHNT and CDR2 YYREEE come from the germline V gene (reference sequence). CDR3 size: 13 residues.

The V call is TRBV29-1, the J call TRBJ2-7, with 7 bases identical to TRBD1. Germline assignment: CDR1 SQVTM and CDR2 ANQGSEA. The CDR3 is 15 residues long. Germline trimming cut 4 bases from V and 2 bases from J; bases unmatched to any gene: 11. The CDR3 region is CSVVPQTGLAYEQYF. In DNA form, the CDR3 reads TGCAGCGTTGTCCCCCAGACAGGGTTAGCCTACGAGCAGTACTTC.

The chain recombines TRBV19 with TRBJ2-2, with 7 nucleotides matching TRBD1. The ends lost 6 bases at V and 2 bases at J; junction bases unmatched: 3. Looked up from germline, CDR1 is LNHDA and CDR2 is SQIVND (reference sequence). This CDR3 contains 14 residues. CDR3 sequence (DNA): TGTGCCAGTAGACAGGGGATAAACACCGGGGAGCTGTTTTTT. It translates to CASRQGINTGELFF.